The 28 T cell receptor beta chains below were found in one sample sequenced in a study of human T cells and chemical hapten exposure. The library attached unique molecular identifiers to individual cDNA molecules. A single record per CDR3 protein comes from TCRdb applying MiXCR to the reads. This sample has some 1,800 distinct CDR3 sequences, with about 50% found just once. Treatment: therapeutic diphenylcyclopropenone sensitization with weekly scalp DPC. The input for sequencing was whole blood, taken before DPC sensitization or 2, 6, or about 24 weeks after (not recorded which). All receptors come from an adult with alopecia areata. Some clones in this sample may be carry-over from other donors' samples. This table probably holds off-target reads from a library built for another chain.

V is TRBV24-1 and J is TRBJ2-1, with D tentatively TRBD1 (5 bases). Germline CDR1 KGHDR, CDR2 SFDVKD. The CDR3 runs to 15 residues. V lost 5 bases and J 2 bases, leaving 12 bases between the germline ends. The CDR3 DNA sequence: TGTGCCACCAGTGTAGGGGCCCACCCCTACAATGAGCAGTTCTTC. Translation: CATSVGAHPYNEQFF.

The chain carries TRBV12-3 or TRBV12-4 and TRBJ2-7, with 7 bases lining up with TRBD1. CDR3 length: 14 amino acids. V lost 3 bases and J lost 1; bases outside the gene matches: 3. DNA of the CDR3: TGTGCCAGCAGTTTGGACAGGCTATCCTACGAGCAGTACTTC. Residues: CASSLDRLSYEQYF.

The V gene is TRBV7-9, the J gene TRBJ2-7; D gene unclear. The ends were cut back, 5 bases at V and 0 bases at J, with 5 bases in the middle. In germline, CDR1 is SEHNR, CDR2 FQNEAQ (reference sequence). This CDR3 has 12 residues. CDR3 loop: CASSVSSYEQYF. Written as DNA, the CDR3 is TGTGCCAGCAGCGTTAGCTCCTACGAGCAGTACTTC.

DNA of the CDR3: TGTGCCAGCATCCCGAAGGGCCTCGGACCCTACAATGAGCAGTTCTTC. Protein: CASIPKGLGPYNEQFF. This rearrangement joins TRBV5-6 to TRBJ2-1; D remains unclear. Germline CDR1 SGHDT, CDR2 YYEEEE. The CDR3 sequence is 16 residues long. The germline V and J ends were trimmed by 6 bases and 2 bases, with 18 bases remaining between them.

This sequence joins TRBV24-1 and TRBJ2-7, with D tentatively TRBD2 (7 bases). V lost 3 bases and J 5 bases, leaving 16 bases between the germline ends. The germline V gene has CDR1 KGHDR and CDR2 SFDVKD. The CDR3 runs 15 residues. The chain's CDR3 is CATSDVGGPLHEQYF. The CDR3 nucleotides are TGTGCCACCAGTGATGTCGGGGGGCCCCTCCACGAGCAGTACTTC.

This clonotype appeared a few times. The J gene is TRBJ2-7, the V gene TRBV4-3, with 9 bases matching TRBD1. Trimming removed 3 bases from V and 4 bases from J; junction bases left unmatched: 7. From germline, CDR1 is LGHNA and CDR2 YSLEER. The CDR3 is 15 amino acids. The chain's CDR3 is CASSQDRGFSYEQYF. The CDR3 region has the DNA TGCGCCAGCAGCCAGGACAGGGGATTTTCATACGAGCAGTACTTC.

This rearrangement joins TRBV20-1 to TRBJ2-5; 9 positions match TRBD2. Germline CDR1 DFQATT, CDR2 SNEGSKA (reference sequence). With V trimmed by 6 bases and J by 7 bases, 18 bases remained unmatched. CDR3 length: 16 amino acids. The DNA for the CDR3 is TGCAGTGCCCCTAAAGTTAGCGGGGGAGTCCCAGGGACCCAGTACTTC. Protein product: CSAPKVSGGVPGTQYF.

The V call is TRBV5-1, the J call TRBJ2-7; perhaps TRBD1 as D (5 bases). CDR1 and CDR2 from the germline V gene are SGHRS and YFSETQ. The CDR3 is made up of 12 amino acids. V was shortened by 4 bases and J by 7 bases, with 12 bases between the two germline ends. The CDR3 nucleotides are TGCGCCAGCAGCCCGGACATACGGGAGCAGTACTTC. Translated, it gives CASSPDIREQYF.

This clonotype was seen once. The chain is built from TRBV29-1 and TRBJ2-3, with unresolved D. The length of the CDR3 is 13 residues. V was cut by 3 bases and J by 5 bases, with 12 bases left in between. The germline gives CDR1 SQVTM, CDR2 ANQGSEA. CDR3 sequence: CSVEPVNRDTQYF. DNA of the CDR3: TGCAGCGTTGAGCCTGTGAACAGAGATACGCAGTATTTT.

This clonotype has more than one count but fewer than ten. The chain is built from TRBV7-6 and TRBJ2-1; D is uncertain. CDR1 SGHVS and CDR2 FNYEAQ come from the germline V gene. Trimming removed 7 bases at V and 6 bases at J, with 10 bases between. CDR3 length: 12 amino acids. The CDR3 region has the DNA TGTGCCAGCACCAGCCGAGTCAATGAGCAGTTCTTC. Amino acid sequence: CASTSRVNEQFF.

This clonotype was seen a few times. This chain's CDR3 is CASSLSQNQPQHF. CDR3 nucleotides: TGTGCCAGCAGCTTATCACAGAATCAGCCCCAGCATTTT. The rearrangement links TRBV7-2 to TRBJ1-5, with no clear D. This CDR3 has 13 residues. Trimming cost V 2 bases and J 4 bases, with 6 bases left between them. Germline assignment: CDR1 SGHTA and CDR2 FQGNSA.

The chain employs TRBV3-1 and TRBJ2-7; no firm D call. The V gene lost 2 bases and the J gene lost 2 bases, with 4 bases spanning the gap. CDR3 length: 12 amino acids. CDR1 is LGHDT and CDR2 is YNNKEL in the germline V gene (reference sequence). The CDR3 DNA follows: TGTGCCAGCAGCCAATCCACCTACGAGCAGTACTTC. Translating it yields CASSQSTYEQYF.

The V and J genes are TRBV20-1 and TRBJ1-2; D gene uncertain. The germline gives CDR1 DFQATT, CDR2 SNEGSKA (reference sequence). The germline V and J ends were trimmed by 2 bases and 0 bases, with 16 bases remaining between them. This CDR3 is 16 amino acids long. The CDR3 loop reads CSARLPRGSPNYGYTF. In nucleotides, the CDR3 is TGCAGTGCTAGACTCCCCCGCGGCAGCCCTAACTATGGCTACACCTTC.

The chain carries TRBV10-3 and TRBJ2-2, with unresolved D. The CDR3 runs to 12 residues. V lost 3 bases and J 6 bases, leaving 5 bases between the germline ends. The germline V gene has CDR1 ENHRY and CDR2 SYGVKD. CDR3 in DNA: TGTGCCATCAGTGATACCCCCGGGGAGCTGTTTTTT. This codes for CAISDTPGELFF.

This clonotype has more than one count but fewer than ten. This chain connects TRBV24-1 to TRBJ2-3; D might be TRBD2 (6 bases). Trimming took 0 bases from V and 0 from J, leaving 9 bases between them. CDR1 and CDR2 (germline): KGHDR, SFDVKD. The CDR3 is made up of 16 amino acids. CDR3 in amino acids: CATSDLPGTSTDTQYF. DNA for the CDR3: TGTGCCACCAGTGATTTGCCAGGGACTAGCACAGATACGCAGTATTTT.

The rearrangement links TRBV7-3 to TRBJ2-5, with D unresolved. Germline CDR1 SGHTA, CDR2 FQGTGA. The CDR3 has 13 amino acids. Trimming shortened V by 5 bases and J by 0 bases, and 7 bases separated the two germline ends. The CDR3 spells CASSPRHQETQYF. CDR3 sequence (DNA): TGTGCCAGCAGCCCACGACACCAAGAGACCCAGTACTTC.

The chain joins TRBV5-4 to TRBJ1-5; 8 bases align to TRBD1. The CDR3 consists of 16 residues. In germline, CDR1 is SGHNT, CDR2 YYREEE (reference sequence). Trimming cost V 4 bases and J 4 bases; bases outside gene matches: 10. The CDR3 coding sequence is TGTGCCAGCAGCATGGGGCCGGACAGGGTTAATCAGCCCCAGCATTTT. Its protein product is CASSMGPDRVNQPQHF.

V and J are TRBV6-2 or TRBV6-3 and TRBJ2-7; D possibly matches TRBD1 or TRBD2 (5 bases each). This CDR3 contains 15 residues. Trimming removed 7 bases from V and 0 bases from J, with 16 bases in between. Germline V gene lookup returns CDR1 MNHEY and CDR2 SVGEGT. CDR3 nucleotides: TGTGCCAGCACTCAAAAGGGGAGAACCTCCTACGAGCAGTACTTC. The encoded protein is CASTQKGRTSYEQYF.

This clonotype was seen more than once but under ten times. The CDR3 region has the DNA TGTGCCAGCAGCCGGTTACCCCAGGCTGGCGAGCAGTACTTC. It codes for CASSRLPQAGEQYF. The chain recombines TRBV3-1 with TRBJ2-7; D remains unclear. V shed 4 bases and J shed 6 bases, with 16 bases lying between them. From germline, CDR1 is LGHDT and CDR2 YNNKEL (reference sequence). The CDR3 length is 14 residues.

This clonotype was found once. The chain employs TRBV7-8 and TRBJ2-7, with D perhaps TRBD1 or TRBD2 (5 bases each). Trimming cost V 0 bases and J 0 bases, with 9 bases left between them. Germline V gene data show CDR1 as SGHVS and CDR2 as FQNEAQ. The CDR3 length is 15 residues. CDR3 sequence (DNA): TGTGCCAGCAGCTTAGCGGGGACCGACTCCTACGAGCAGTACTTC. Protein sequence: CASSLAGTDSYEQYF.

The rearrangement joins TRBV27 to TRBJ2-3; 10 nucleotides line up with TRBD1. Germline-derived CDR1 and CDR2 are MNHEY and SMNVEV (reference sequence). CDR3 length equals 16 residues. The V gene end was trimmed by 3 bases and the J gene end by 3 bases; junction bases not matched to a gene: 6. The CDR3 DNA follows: TGTGCCAGCAGTTTTCCCCCGGGACAGGGGACAGATACGCAGTATTTT. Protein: CASSFPPGQGTDTQYF.

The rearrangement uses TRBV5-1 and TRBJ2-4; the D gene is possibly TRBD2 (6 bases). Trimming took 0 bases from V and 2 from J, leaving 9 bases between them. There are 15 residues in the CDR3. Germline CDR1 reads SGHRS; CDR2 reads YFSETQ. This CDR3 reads CASSLVGGPKNIQYF. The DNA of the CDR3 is TGCGCCAGCAGCTTGGTCGGGGGTCCCAAAAACATTCAGTACTTC.

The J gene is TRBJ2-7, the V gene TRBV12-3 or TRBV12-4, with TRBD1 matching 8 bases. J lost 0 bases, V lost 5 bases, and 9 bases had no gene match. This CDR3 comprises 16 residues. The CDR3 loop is CASSPGQGPISYEQYF. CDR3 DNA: TGTGCCAGCAGTCCCGGACAGGGACCGATCTCCTACGAGCAGTACTTC.

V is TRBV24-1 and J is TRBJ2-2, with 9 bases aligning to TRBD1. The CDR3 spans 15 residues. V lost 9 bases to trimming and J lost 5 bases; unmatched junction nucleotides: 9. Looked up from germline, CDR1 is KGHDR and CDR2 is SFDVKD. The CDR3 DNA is TGTGCCACCGGACGGGGACAGGGATATACCGGGGAGCTGTTTTTT. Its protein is CATGRGQGYTGELFF.

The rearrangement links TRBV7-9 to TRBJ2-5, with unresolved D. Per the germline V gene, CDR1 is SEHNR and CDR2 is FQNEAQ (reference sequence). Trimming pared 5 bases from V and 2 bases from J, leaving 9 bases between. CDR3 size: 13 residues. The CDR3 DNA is TGTGCCAGCAGCCTAGAGAATCAAGAGACCCAGTACTTC. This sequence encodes CASSLENQETQYF.

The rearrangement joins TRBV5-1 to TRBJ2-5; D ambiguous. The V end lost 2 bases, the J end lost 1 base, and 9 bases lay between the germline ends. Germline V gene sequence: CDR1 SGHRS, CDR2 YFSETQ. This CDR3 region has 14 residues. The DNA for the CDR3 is TGCGCCAGCAGCTTAATGGGCAGCCAAGAGACCCAGTACTTC. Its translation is CASSLMGSQETQYF.

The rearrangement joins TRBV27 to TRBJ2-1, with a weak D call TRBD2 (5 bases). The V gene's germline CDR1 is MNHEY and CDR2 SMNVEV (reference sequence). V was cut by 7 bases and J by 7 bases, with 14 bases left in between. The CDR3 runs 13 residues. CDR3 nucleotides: TGTGCCAGCACCAACGGTGGGAGAAATGAGCAGTTCTTC. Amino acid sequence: CASTNGGRNEQFF.

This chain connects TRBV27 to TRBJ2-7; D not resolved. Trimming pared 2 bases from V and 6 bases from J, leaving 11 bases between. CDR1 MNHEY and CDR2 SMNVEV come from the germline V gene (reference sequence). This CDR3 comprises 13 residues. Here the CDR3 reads CASSLISKGEQYF. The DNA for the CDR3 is TGTGCCAGCAGTTTAATATCCAAGGGCGAGCAGTACTTC.